The 16 T cell receptor beta chains below all came from one sample that was sequenced in a study of OX40 agonist ivuxolimab in advanced cancers. This table comes from immunoSEQ multiplex PCR, and its TCRdb copy is limited to in-frame clones, with some not included. The profile shows tens of thousands of clones, approximately 90% of them singletons. The starting material was CD4+ or CD8+ T cells sorted from blood, obtained in a trial of the OX40 agonist ivuxolimab. The receptors were gathered from an adult with an advanced solid tumor such as melanoma, head and neck, liver or kidney cancer.

A single count supports this clone. The chain combines TRBV7-9 with TRBJ2-7, with 7 bases matching TRBD2. The CDR3 has 14 residues. V was pared by 5 bases and J by 2 bases, with 6 bases of the junction left unmatched. The germline CDR1 and CDR2 sequences are SEHNR and FQNEAQ (reference sequence). CDR3 in amino acids: CASSDTSVPYEQYF. The CDR3, as DNA: TGTGCCAGCAGCGACACTAGCGTCCCCTACGAGCAGTACTTC. Using reference TRBV7-9 and TRBJ2-7 for the parts outside the CDR3, the full variable domain is DTGVSQNPRHKITKRGQNVTFRCDPISEHNRLYWYRQTLGQGPEFLTYFQNEAQLEKSRLLSDRFSAERPKGSFSTLEIQRTEQGDSAMYLCASSDTSVPYEQYFGPGTRLTVT.

The chain joins TRBV29-1 to TRBJ2-7, with 10 nucleotides matching TRBD2. Germline V lookup: CDR1 SQVTM, CDR2 ANQGSEA. The CDR3 is made up of 13 amino acids. The DNA of the CDR3 is TGCAGTGCTCTAGCGGGGGACTCCTACGAGCAGTACTTC. Protein product: CSALAGDSYEQYF.

V is TRBV6-6 and J is TRBJ1-5, with D maybe TRBD1 (6 bases). V was trimmed by 2 bases and J by 3 bases, leaving 11 bases between them. The length of the CDR3 is 15 residues. The germline V gene has CDR1 MNHNY and CDR2 SVGAGI (reference sequence). CDR3 DNA: TGTGCCAGCAGTTACAGGGACACTATCAATCAGCCCCAGCATTTT. Translating it yields CASSYRDTINQPQHF.

This clone showed up just once. The chain uses TRBV9 and TRBJ2-2; 8 nucleotides align to TRBD2. The V gene's germline CDR1 is SGDLS and CDR2 YYNGEE. CDR3 length equals 16 residues. Trimming cost V 4 bases and J 2 bases; bases outside gene matches: 7. The DNA for the CDR3 is TGTGCCAGCAGCCCTACTAGCGGAGCAAACACCGGGGAGCTGTTTTTT. Translated, it gives CASSPTSGANTGELFF. The whole variable domain, filled in from reference TRBV9 and TRBJ2-2, reads DSGVTQTPKHLITATGQRVTLRCSPRSGDLSVYWYQQSLDQGLQFLIQYYNGEERAKGNILERFSAQQFPDLHSELNLSSLELGDSALYFCASSPTSGANTGELFFGEGSRLTVL.

The genes are TRBV6-5 and TRBJ2-1; D may correspond to TRBD1 or TRBD2 (5 bases each). CDR1 and CDR2 (germline): MNHEY, SVGAGI. V was cut by 6 bases and J by 1 base, with 13 bases left in between. This CDR3 comprises 15 residues. CDR3 coding DNA: TGTGCCAGCAGGCCGGGACCGCCATCCTACAATGAGCAGTTCTTC. This sequence encodes CASRPGPPSYNEQFF.

The chain employs TRBV6-6 and TRBJ1-2; no reliable D call. The ends were cut back, 2 bases at V and 0 bases at J, with 4 bases in the middle. Germline-derived CDR1 and CDR2 are MNHNY and SVGAGI (reference sequence). This CDR3 contains 13 residues. The DNA of the CDR3 is TGTGCCAGCAGTTACGAAGCTAACTATGGCTACACCTTC. Protein: CASSYEANYGYTF.

The CDR3: CANTGTGATDTQYF. The CDR3 bases are TGTGCCAACACCGGGACAGGGGCCACAGATACGCAGTATTTT. The chain employs TRBV19 and TRBJ2-3; 10 bases are a match to TRBD1. From germline, CDR1 is LNHDA and CDR2 SQIVND (reference sequence). With 10 bases clipped from V and 2 bases from J, the junction kept 6 bases outside the gene matches. There are 14 residues in the CDR3.

This chain connects TRBV9 to TRBJ2-2; tentatively, D is TRBD1 or TRBD2 (5 bases each). CDR1 and CDR2 from the germline V gene are SGDLS and YYNGEE. The CDR3 runs to 15 residues. Trimming took 2 bases from V and 5 from J, leaving 13 bases between them. This CDR3 reads CASSVTSGATGELFF. The CDR3 nucleotides read TGTGCCAGCAGCGTGACCTCCGGGGCAACCGGGGAGCTGTTTTTT.

V gene TRBV9 combines with J gene TRBJ1-1; no reliable D call. This CDR3 spans 13 amino acids. The V end lost 0 bases, the J end lost 4 bases, and 7 bases lay between the germline ends. The germline gives CDR1 SGDLS, CDR2 YYNGEE. CDR3 protein: CASSVGGSTEAFF. Written as DNA, the CDR3 is TGTGCCAGCAGCGTAGGGGGAAGCACTGAAGCTTTCTTT. Combining the CDR3 with reference TRBV9 and TRBJ1-1 gives the whole variable domain DSGVTQTPKHLITATGQRVTLRCSPRSGDLSVYWYQQSLDQGLQFLIQYYNGEERAKGNILERFSAQQFPDLHSELNLSSLELGDSALYFCASSVGGSTEAFFGQGTRLTVV.

The V call is TRBV27, the J call TRBJ2-2; unclear D gene. The CDR3 runs to 12 residues. The ends were cut back, 5 bases at V and 2 bases at J, with 3 bases in the middle. In germline, CDR1 is MNHEY, CDR2 SMNVEV (reference sequence). The CDR3 here is CASSPNTGELFF. The CDR3 DNA follows: TGTGCCAGCAGTCCCAACACCGGGGAGCTGTTTTTT.

The genes are TRBV10-1 and TRBJ2-7, with 7 bases lining up with TRBD2. Trimming removed 2 bases from V and 7 bases from J; junction bases left unmatched: 2. The length of the CDR3 is 12 residues. Looked up from germline, CDR1 is WNHNN and CDR2 is SYGVQD (reference sequence). In nucleotides, the CDR3 is TGCGCCAGCAGTGAGGGGGAGGGGGAGCAGTACTTC. This encodes CASSEGEGEQYF.

V is TRBV5-4 and J is TRBJ2-4; D is ambiguous. V gave up 3 bases and J gave up 0 bases, with 16 bases separating them. Germline V CDR1 and CDR2: SGHNT, YYREEE (reference sequence). The CDR3 spans 17 residues. For the CDR3, the DNA is TGTGCCAGCAGCTCGATTGAGACAAGCTTAGCCAAAAACATTCAGTACTTC. It specifies CASSSIETSLAKNIQYF.

This clone was picked up one time. The chain is built from TRBV15 and TRBJ2-3; 8 nucleotides line up with TRBD1. The trim removed 5 bases at V and 6 bases at J, leaving 16 bases unmatched. The germline V gene has CDR1 LNHNV and CDR2 YYDKDF (reference sequence). The CDR3 has 17 amino acids. The CDR3 sequence is CATSVRQGPGVFDTQYF. The CDR3 coding sequence is TGTGCCACCAGCGTAAGACAGGGGCCGGGAGTTTTCGATACGCAGTATTTT. Full variable domain (remainder filled in from reference TRBV15 and TRBJ2-3): DAMVIQNPRYQVTQFGKPVTLSCSQTLNHNVMYWYQQKSSQAPKLLFHYYDKDFNNEADTPDNFQSRRPNTSFCFLDIRSPGLGDTAMYLCATSVRQGPGVFDTQYFGPGTRLTVL.

The chain carries TRBV7-6 and TRBJ2-3; 13 positions match TRBD2. V dropped 4 bases and J dropped 4; count of bases not matched to a gene: 5. This CDR3 has 16 residues. CDR1 is SGHVS and CDR2 is FNYEAQ in the germline V gene. The CDR3 loop is CASSWTSGSSADTQYF. The CDR3 nucleotides read TGTGCCAGCAGCTGGACTAGCGGGAGTAGTGCAGATACGCAGTATTTT.

The chain couples TRBV5-1 to TRBJ2-7; 9 nucleotides match TRBD1. This CDR3 comprises 14 residues. The junction had 5 bases not matched to a gene; V was cut back by 4 bases and J by 3 bases. Looked up from germline, CDR1 is SGHRS and CDR2 is YFSETQ. For the CDR3, the DNA is TGCGCCAGCAGCCCGGGGACAGGGAACTACGAGCAGTACTTC. Protein product: CASSPGTGNYEQYF.

As regards this clone: Within the sample, other DNA sequences also encode this same CDR3. The chain uses TRBV4-2 and TRBJ2-1; weak D call: TRBD2 (6 bases). The ends were cut back, 3 bases at V and 6 bases at J, with 6 bases in the middle. Germline CDR1 and CDR2: LGHNA and YNFKEQ. The CDR3 is made up of 12 amino acids. The CDR3: CASSQGGNEQFF. The DNA for the CDR3 is TGTGCCAGCAGCCAGGGGGGCAATGAGCAGTTCTTC.